Following are 24 T cell receptor beta chains from one sample sequenced in a study of beta chain features in type 1 diabetes. The entirety of the isolated RNA underwent reverse transcription, so expressed TCRB transcripts were sequenced. Profiled with immunoSEQ multiplex PCR; TCRdb holds only in-frame clones, not every one. The sample comprises 250,000 to 350,000 clones, around 15% of which are singletons, and over 0.015% rests with the top ten. Study-level points and caveats: Among patients with Type 1 diabetes, TCRB CDR3s were moderately but significantly shorter in every one of the four CD4+ subsets.

Antigens for these TCRs are unknown. The sequencing sample was made of naive CD4+ T cells from blood. These receptors were obtained from a man aged 25 to 40 with type 1 diabetes.

The rearrangement uses TRBV2 and TRBJ2-1; D uncertain. This CDR3 spans 12 amino acids. The germline CDR1 and CDR2 sequences are SNHLY and FYNNEI. Trimming took 1 base from V and 12 from J, leaving 10 bases between them. The CDR3 spells CASSEVAGSQFF. CDR3 nucleotides: TGTGCCAGCAGTGAAGTGGCAGGTTCGCAGTTCTTC. The whole variable domain, remainder taken from reference TRBV2 and TRBJ2-1, is EPEVTQTPSHQVTQMGQEVILRCVPISNHLYFYWYRQILGQKVEFLVSFYNNEISEKSEIFDDQFSVERPDGSNFTLKIRSTKLEDSAMYFCASSEVAGSQFFGPGTRLTVL.

This clone has only a few counts. The chain joins TRBV7-2 to TRBJ1-2, with D possibly matching TRBD1 (6 bases). The CDR3 totals 15 residues. V shed 5 bases and J shed 7 bases, with 20 bases lying between them. CDR1 SGHTA and CDR2 FQGNSA come from the germline V gene. CDR3 residues: CASSPLGWGLSGYTF. The CDR3 DNA reads as TGTGCCAGCAGCCCCCTTGGTTGGGGGCTGAGTGGCTACACCTTC.

This clone has just a few counts. The V and J genes are TRBV7-2 and TRBJ2-5; 10 bases agree with TRBD1. Germline values: CDR1 SGHTA, CDR2 FQGNSA. This CDR3 region has 15 residues. Unmatched junction bases numbered 7, after V lost 5 bases and J lost 4 bases. The CDR3 region has the DNA TGTGCCAGCAGCCCCCGGGACAGGGGCCGAGAGACCCAGTACTTC. The encoded protein is CASSPRDRGRETQYF.

This chain connects TRBV19 to TRBJ2-1; D may be TRBD2 (5 bases). The V gene's germline CDR1 is LNHDA and CDR2 SQIVND (reference sequence). Trimming took 11 bases from V and 9 from J, leaving 26 bases between them. The CDR3 covers 15 residues. DNA of the CDR3: TGTGCCCCCACCACGACTGGGAGCTCACTTAGTGAGCAGTTCTTC. Protein sequence: CAPTTTGSSLSEQFF.

This clone came up a few times. CDR3 sequence: CASSPARSGETQYF. As DNA, the CDR3 is TGTGCCAGCTCACCTGCTAGGTCTGGAGAGACCCAGTACTTC. V is TRBV18 and J is TRBJ2-5; D not resolved. The CDR3 is made up of 14 amino acids. Germline values: CDR1 KGHSH, CDR2 LQKENI. Trimming cost V 3 bases and J 4 bases, with 12 bases left between them.

The J gene is TRBJ1-1, the V gene TRBV5-4; D remains ambiguous. There are 14 residues in the CDR3. Trimming removed 0 bases from V and 1 base from J, with 7 bases in between. Germline V gives CDR1 SGHNT, CDR2 YYREEE (reference sequence). The CDR3 protein is CASSLVAGNTEAFF. CDR3 in DNA: TGTGCCAGCAGCTTGGTTGCCGGGAACACTGAAGCTTTCTTT. Drawing the rest from reference TRBV5-4 and TRBJ1-1, the complete variable domain is ETGVTQSPTHLIKTRGQQVTLRCSSQSGHNTVSWYQQALGQGPQFIFQYYREEENGRGNFPPRFSGLQFPNYSSELNVNALELDDSALYLCASSLVAGNTEAFFGQGTRLTVV.

The CDR3 nucleotides are TGTGCCAGCGGTAGGGGGAATTTGGAGACCCAGTACTTC. Its translation is CASGRGNLETQYF. This chain links TRBV7-2 with TRBJ2-5, with D possibly matching TRBD1 (6 bases). Germline V gene data show CDR1 as SGHTA and CDR2 as FQGNSA. The CDR3 is 13 amino acids. Trimming stripped 8 bases from V and 5 bases from J, with 15 bases between.

In its sample, this clone was seen a few times. Other DNA sequences in this sample translate to the same CDR3. The chain joins TRBV19 to TRBJ1-1, with unresolved D. The CDR3 has 14 residues. Trimming stripped 1 base from V and 0 bases from J, with 6 bases between. Germline loops: CDR1 LNHDA, CDR2 SQIVND (reference sequence). The CDR3, as DNA: TGTGCCAGTAGTATAGGGCAGATGAACACTGAAGCTTTCTTT. This sequence encodes CASSIGQMNTEAFF.

This clone was observed a handful of times. The chain has TRBV20-1 and TRBJ1-4; the D is unclear. With 4 bases removed from V and 5 bases from J, the gap between germline ends came to 5 bases. Germline values: CDR1 DFQATT, CDR2 SNEGSKA (reference sequence). This CDR3 has 11 residues. The CDR3 region is CSATPNEKLFF. CDR3 nucleotides: TGCAGTGCTACCCCGAATGAAAAACTGTTTTTT.

The V call is TRBV10-3, the J call TRBJ2-5; 7 bases map to TRBD1. The V segment lost 0 bases and the J segment 1 base; nucleotides outside the gene matches: 2. This CDR3 has 15 amino acids. Germline-derived CDR1 and CDR2 are ENHRY and SYGVKD. The CDR3 DNA reads TGTGCCATCAGTGAGTCTAGACAGGGCCAAGAGACCCAGTACTTC. Its protein product is CAISESRQGQETQYF.

In this sample, this clone turned up a few times. This CDR3 reads CASTTSGREQFF. The CDR3 DNA is TGTGCCAGTACTACTAGCGGGAGAGAGCAGTTCTTC. V is TRBV19 and J is TRBJ2-1; 11 nucleotides agree with TRBD2. V gave up 7 bases and J gave up 10 bases; unmatched junction bases: 3. Germline CDR1 LNHDA, CDR2 SQIVND (reference sequence). The CDR3 contains 12 residues.

The chain employs TRBV10-3 and TRBJ2-5, with a weak D call TRBD1 (6 bases). V was cut by 6 bases and J by 2 bases, with 10 bases left in between. Per germline, CDR1 ENHRY and CDR2 SYGVKD. The CDR3 is 13 amino acids. CDR3 region: CAIRGAGQETQYF. DNA for the CDR3: TGTGCCATCAGGGGGGCAGGTCAAGAGACCCAGTACTTC.

This clone was counted a few times. This chain's CDR3 is CASSLASSGYTDTQYF. CDR3 bases: TGTGCCAGCAGCTTAGCATCTAGCGGATACACAGATACGCAGTATTTT. This chain uses TRBV7-9 with TRBJ2-3, with 7 bases aligning to TRBD2. V was clipped by 0 bases and J by 2 bases; unmatched bases: 5. The germline CDR1 and CDR2 sequences are SEHNR and FQNEAQ (reference sequence). The CDR3 runs 16 residues.

This clone has a handful of counts. This sample includes further DNA sequences coding for the same CDR3. V usage is TRBV29-1 and J usage is TRBJ2-7, with 11 bases matching TRBD2. V lost 4 bases to trimming and J lost 2 bases; unmatched junction nucleotides: 4. Germline V gene lookup returns CDR1 SQVTM and CDR2 ANQGSEA. The CDR3 length is 14 residues. CDR3 amino acids: CSVAGTSGTYEQYF. The CDR3, as DNA: TGCAGCGTTGCCGGGACTAGCGGCACCTACGAGCAGTACTTC.

The sample holds a few counts of this clone. The chain is built from TRBV5-1 and TRBJ1-2; unclear D gene. V was trimmed by 0 bases and J by 4 bases, leaving 10 bases between them. Germline V gene data show CDR1 as SGHRS and CDR2 as YFSETQ. This CDR3 region has 14 residues. CDR3 nucleotides: TGCGCCAGCAGCTTGGGACAAGAACTCTATGGCTACACCTTC. It translates to CASSLGQELYGYTF.

This chain uses TRBV6-5 with TRBJ2-5; 13 bases map to TRBD2. The CDR3 covers 16 residues. The germline gives CDR1 MNHEY, CDR2 SVGAGI. V gave up 3 bases and J gave up 3 bases; unmatched junction bases: 4. DNA of the CDR3: TGTGCCAGCAGTTATTTCGGACTAGCGGGAGAAGAGACCCAGTACTTC. Its protein is CASSYFGLAGEETQYF.

The chain combines TRBV4-1 with TRBJ2-1; 9 bases are a match to TRBD2. Germline values: CDR1 MGHRA, CDR2 YSYEKL. With V trimmed by 6 bases and J by 12 bases, 6 bases remained unmatched. The CDR3 has 12 residues. CDR3 sequence (DNA): TGCGCCAGCAGGGGCGGGAGGGCCGGGCAGTTCTTC. As protein: CASRGGRAGQFF.

The table lists this clone with a few counts. The rearrangement joins TRBV2 to TRBJ2-1; 11 bases agree with TRBD2. Germline V CDR1 and CDR2: SNHLY, FYNNEI. This CDR3 is 16 amino acids long. V shed 5 bases, J shed 2 bases, and the junction held 5 bases outside the gene matches. The CDR3 region is CASSSVLAGAYNEQFF. CDR3 nucleotide sequence: TGTGCCAGCAGTTCCGTACTAGCGGGGGCCTACAATGAGCAGTTCTTC.

This clone was detected a few times. The genes are TRBV9 and TRBJ2-5; possibly TRBD2 for D (6 bases). The CDR3 contains 15 residues. V was trimmed by 0 bases and J by 4 bases, leaving 13 bases between them. Germline loops: CDR1 SGDLS, CDR2 YYNGEE. CDR3 residues: CASSVGGTERETQYF. For the CDR3, the DNA is TGTGCCAGCAGCGTAGGAGGGACTGAGCGAGAGACCCAGTACTTC.

The rearrangement uses TRBV7-2 and TRBJ2-7; 8 bases are shared with TRBD2. V was pared by 1 base and J by 2 bases, with 7 bases of the junction left unmatched. Germline CDR1 is SGHTA and CDR2 is FQGNSA. The CDR3 is made up of 16 amino acids. CDR3 protein: CASSLVGGGGPYEQYF. The CDR3 DNA reads as TGTGCCAGCAGCTTAGTCGGGGGCGGGGGGCCCTACGAGCAGTACTTC.

This clone was detected a few times. This chain links TRBV9 with TRBJ2-5; 7 bases are shared with TRBD1. This CDR3 has 13 amino acids. Trimming took 3 bases from V and 6 from J; bases not matched to a gene: 5. The germline V gene has CDR1 SGDLS and CDR2 YYNGEE. The CDR3 is CASSEQGRQTQYF. The CDR3 bases are TGTGCCAGCAGCGAACAGGGGCGACAGACCCAGTACTTC.

This clone has a handful of counts. The chain joins TRBV28 to TRBJ1-2, with D possibly matching TRBD1 (5 bases). V lost 3 bases to trimming and J lost 5 bases, with 19 bases between them. The CDR3 has 16 amino acids. CDR1 MDHEN and CDR2 SYDVKM come from the germline V gene. The DNA of the CDR3 is TGTGCCAGCAGTTTCCCCCAGGGCCGGGGGGTGTATGGCTACACCTTC. Residues: CASSFPQGRGVYGYTF.

This chain links TRBV7-2 with TRBJ2-3, with TRBD2 identical over 11 bases. The CDR3 totals 15 residues. Germline lookup yields CDR1 SGHTA and CDR2 FQGNSA. Losses at the gene ends were 0 bases for V and 7 bases for J; bases not matched to a gene: 3. The CDR3 protein is CASSLAGTSGHTQYF. The CDR3 DNA reads TGTGCCAGCAGCTTAGCTGGGACTAGCGGTCATACGCAGTATTTT.

This clone was observed a few times. V gene TRBV5-1 combines with J gene TRBJ2-5, with D unclear. This CDR3 spans 14 amino acids. V shed 0 bases and J shed 3 bases, with 9 bases lying between them. Germline CDR1 and CDR2: SGHRS and YFSETQ. DNA for the CDR3: TGCGCCAGCAGCTTGGTTGATCTAGAAGAGACCCAGTACTTC. Its protein product is CASSLVDLEETQYF.